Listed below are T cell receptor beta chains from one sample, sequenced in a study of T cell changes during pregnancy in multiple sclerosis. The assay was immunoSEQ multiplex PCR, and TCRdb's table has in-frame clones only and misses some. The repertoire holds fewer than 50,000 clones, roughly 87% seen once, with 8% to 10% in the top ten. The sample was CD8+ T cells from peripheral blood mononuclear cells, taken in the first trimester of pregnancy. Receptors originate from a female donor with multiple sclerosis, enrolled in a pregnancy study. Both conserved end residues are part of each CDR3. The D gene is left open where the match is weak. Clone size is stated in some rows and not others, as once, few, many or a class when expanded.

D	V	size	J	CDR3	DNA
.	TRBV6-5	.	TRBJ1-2	CASSYRQGYNYGYTF	TGTGCCAGCAGTTACCGTCAGGGTTATAACTATGGCTACACCTTC
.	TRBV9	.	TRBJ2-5	CAINQETQYF	TGTGCCATCAATCAAGAGACCCAGTACTTC
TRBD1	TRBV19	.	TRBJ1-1	CASSFPTGGTEAFF	TGTGCCAGTAGTTTTCCGACAGGGGGCACTGAAGCTTTCTTT
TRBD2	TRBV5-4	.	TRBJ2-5	CASSLGSGAYQETQYF	TGTGCCAGCAGCTTGGGTAGCGGGGCGTACCAAGAGACCCAGTACTTC
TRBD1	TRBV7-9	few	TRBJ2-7	CASSLSTNRGTRDYEQYF	TGTGCCAGCAGCTTGTCTACAAACAGGGGGACCAGGGACTACGAGCAGTACTTC
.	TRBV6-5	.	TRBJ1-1	CASSYSISAREAFF	TGTGCCAGCAGTTACTCGATATCAGCCAGGGAAGCTTTCTTT
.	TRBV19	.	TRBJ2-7	CASSMLGAGYEQYF	TGTGCCAGTAGTATGCTGGGGGCGGGCTACGAGCAGTACTTC
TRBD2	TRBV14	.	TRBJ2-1	CASSHLGAGADRSSYNEQFF	TGTGCCAGCAGCCACCTAGGAGCGGGGGCCGACAGGAGCTCCTACAATGAGCAGTTCTTC
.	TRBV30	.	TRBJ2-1	CAWSANGGGYEQFF	TGTGCCTGGAGTGCTAACGGAGGGGGCTATGAGCAGTTCTTC
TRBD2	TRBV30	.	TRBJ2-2	CAWSVLAGGGELFF	TGTGCCTGGAGTGTCCTAGCGGGAGGCGGGGAGCTGTTTTTT
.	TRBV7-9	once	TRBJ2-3	CASLLKDTQYF	TGTGCCAGCCTCCTAAAGGATACGCAGTATTTT
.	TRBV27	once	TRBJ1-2	CASRGGIDGYTF	TGTGCCAGCAGGGGGGGGATTGATGGCTACACCTTC
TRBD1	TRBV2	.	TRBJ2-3	CASSDRGRGTDTQYF	TGTGCCAGCAGCGACAGGGGGCGGGGCACAGATACGCAGTATTTT
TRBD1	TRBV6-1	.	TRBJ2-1	CASSAPGTGGNEEQFF	TGTGCCAGCAGTGCACCCGGGACAGGGGGTAATGAGGAGCAGTTCTTC
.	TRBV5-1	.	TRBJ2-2	CASEIAGELFF	TGCGCCAGCGAAATAGCCGGGGAGCTGTTTTTT
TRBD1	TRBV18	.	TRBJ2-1	CASSRTGTESSYNEQFF	TGTGCCAGCTCACGGACCGGGACAGAGAGCTCCTACAATGAGCAGTTCTTC
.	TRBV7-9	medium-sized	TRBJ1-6	CASVKDSGGDNSPLHF	TGTGCCAGCGTGAAGGACTCCGGAGGGGATAATTCACCCCTCCACTTT
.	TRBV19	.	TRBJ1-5	CASSTSGGSNQPQHF	TGTGCCAGTAGTACCAGCGGGGGTAGCAATCAGCCCCAGCATTTT
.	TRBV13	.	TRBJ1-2	CASSLAISRARDGYTF	TGTGCCAGCAGCTTAGCGATAAGTCGCGCGCGAGATGGCTACACCTTC
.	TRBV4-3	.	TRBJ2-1	CASSPKTGLGSYNEQFF	TGCGCCAGCAGTCCCAAGACAGGTTTGGGCTCCTACAATGAGCAGTTCTTC
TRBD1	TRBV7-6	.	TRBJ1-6	CASSRQGRNSPLHF	TGTGCCAGCAGCCGACAGGGGCGAAATTCACCCCTCCACTTT
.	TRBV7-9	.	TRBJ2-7	CASSSGKEQYF	TGTGCCAGCAGCTCAGGGAAAGAGCAGTACTTC
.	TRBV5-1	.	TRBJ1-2	CASSLAGQGGGYTF	TGCGCCAGCAGCTTGGCCGGGCAGGGTGGTGGCTACACCTTC
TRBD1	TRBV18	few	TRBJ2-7	CASSPRTGIPYEQYF	TGTGCCAGCTCACCACGGACAGGGATCCCCTACGAGCAGTACTTC
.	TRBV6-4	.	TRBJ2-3	CASSERGGATDTQYF	TGTGCCAGCAGTGAACGAGGGGGGGCGACAGATACGCAGTATTTT
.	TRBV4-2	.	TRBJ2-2	CASSQDTLSPPTTGELFF	TGTGCCAGCAGCCAAGATACCCTTAGCCCCCCCACCACCGGGGAGCTGTTTTTT
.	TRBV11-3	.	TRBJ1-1	CASSPEGGGTEAFF	TGTGCCAGCAGCCCTGAGGGAGGGGGCACTGAAGCTTTCTTT
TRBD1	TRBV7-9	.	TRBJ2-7	CASSGGQGPRKYEQYF	TGTGCCAGCAGCGGGGGACAGGGCCCCAGGAAATACGAGCAGTACTTC
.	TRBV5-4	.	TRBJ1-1	CASSLGLGISPRSVTEAFF	TGTGCCAGCAGCTTGGGTCTAGGCATATCACCCCGTTCCGTGACTGAAGCTTTCTTT
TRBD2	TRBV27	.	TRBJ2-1	CASSPLETSGLNEQFF	TGTGCCAGCAGTCCCCTCGAGACTAGCGGCCTCAATGAGCAGTTCTTC
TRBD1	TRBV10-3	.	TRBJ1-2	CAISVPGQYYGYTF	TGTGCCATCAGTGTACCGGGACAGTACTATGGCTACACCTTC
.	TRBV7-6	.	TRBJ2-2	CASSLWSGELFF	TGTGCCAGCAGCCTATGGTCCGGGGAGCTGTTTTTT
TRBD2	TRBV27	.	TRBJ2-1	CASRRTSGNSEQFF	TGTGCCAGCAGACGGACTAGCGGGAACTCGGAGCAGTTCTTC
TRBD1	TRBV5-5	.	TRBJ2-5	CASSLVQGQGLGETQYF	TGTGCCAGCAGCTTGGTTCAGGGACAGGGGTTGGGAGAGACCCAGTACTTC
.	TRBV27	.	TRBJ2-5	CATVVGETQYF	TGTGCCACCGTTGTCGGGGAGACCCAGTACTTC
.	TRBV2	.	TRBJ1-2	CASSEAGGGYGYTF	TGTGCCAGCAGTGAAGCCGGCGGAGGGTATGGCTACACCTTC
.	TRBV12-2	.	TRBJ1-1	CASRTRGTGMNTEAFF	TGTGCAAGTCGCACCCGAGGGACAGGGATGAACACTGAAGCTTTCTTT
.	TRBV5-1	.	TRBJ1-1	CASSLTFIQGENTEAFF	TGCGCCAGCAGCTTGACCTTTATTCAGGGCGAGAACACTGAAGCTTTCTTT
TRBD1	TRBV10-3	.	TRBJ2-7	CAISALGQGSSYEQYF	TGTGCCATCAGTGCCCTAGGACAGGGCAGCTCCTACGAGCAGTACTTC
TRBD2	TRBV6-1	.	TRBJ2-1	CASSVGTSGSFEQFF	TGTGCCAGCAGTGTTGGGACTAGCGGGAGTTTTGAGCAGTTCTTC
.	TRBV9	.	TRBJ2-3	CASSETSQSDTQYF	TGTGCCAGCAGCGAAACTAGCCAATCAGATACGCAGTATTTT
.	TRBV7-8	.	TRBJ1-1	CASSLYTRANTEAFF	TGTGCCAGCAGCCTATATACCAGGGCGAACACTGAAGCTTTCTTT
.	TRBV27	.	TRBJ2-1	CASSFTGDEQFF	TGTGCCAGCAGCTTCACGGGTGACGAGCAGTTCTTC
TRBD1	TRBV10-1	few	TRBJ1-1	CASDPGTGEKAFF	TGCGCCAGCGACCCCGGGACAGGGGAAAAAGCTTTCTTT
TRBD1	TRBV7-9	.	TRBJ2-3	CASSLRDRGADTQYF	TGTGCCAGCAGCCTCCGAGACAGGGGAGCAGATACGCAGTATTTT
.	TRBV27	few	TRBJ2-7	CASSFLPPLSSYEQYF	TGTGCCAGCAGTTTTCTTCCCCCTCTAAGCTCCTACGAGCAGTACTTC
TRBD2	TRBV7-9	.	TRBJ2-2	CASSSQAGALNTGELFF	TGTGCCAGCAGCTCGCAAGCGGGAGCTTTGAACACCGGGGAGCTGTTTTTT
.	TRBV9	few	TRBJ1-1	CASSLQGSNTEAFF	TGTGCCAGCAGCCTCCAGGGGAGTAATACTGAAGCTTTCTTT